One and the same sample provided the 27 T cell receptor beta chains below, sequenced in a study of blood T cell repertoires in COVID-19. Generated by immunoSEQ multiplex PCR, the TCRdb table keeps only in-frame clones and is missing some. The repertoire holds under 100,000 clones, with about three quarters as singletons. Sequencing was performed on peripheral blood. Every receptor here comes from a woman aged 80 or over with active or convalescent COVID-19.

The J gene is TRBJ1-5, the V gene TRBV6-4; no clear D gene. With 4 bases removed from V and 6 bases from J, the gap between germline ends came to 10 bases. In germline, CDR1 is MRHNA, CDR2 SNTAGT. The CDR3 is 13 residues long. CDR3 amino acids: CASSVDRGQPQHF. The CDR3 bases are TGTGCCAGCAGTGTTGATCGGGGTCAGCCCCAGCATTTT.

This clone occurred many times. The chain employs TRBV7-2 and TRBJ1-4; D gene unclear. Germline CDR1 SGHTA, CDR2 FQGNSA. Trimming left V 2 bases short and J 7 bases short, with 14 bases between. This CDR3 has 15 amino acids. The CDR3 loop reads CASSLTGDRSEKLFF. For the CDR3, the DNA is TGTGCCAGCAGCTTAACCGGGGATCGCTCTGAAAAACTGTTTTTT.

CDR3 sequence (DNA): TGTGCCAGCAGTCCCGGGGGGCGGAGAGACACAGATACGCAGTATTTT. Encoded protein: CASSPGGRRDTDTQYF. J is TRBJ2-3 and V is TRBV28, with D possibly matching TRBD2 (7 bases). V was cut by 5 bases and J by 2 bases, with 17 bases left in between. The CDR3 totals 16 residues. The germline CDR1 and CDR2 sequences are MDHEN and SYDVKM.

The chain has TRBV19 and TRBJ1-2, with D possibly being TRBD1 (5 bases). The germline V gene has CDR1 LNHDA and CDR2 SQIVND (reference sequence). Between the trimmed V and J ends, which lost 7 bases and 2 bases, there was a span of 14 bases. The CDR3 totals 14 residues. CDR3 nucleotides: TGTGCCAGTATAGGTCAGGGAACCAACTATGGCTACACCTTC. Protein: CASIGQGTNYGYTF. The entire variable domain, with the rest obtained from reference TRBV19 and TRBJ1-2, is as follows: DGGITQSPKYLFRKEGQNVTLSCEQNLNHDAMYWYRQDPGQGLRLIYYSQIVNDFQKGDIAEGYSVSREKKESFPLTVTSAQKNPTAFYLCASIGQGTNYGYTFGSGTRLTVV.

Here the CDR3 DNA reads TGTGCCAGCAGCTTGAGGGCTAGCGGGTACCAAGAGACCCAGTACTTC. Protein product: CASSLRASGYQETQYF. V is TRBV11-3 and J is TRBJ2-5; TRBD2 matches 8 bases. V lost 3 bases and J lost 0; bases outside the gene matches: 6. The CDR3 length is 16 residues. Per the germline V gene, CDR1 is SGHNT and CDR2 is YENEEA.

CDR3 protein: CASSQSGVIQETQYF. CDR3 DNA sequence: TGTGCCAGCAGTCAAAGCGGGGTCATCCAAGAGACCCAGTACTTC. The V call is TRBV2, the J call TRBJ2-5, with 7 bases fitting TRBD2. The CDR3 totals 15 residues. Germline V lookup: CDR1 SNHLY, CDR2 FYNNEI. Losses at the gene ends were 5 bases for V and 1 base for J; bases not matched to a gene: 7.

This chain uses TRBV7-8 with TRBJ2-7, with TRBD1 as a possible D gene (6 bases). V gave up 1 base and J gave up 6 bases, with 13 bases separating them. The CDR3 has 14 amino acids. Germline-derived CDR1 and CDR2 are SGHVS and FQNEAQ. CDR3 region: CASSLGSGAREQYF. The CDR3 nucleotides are TGTGCCAGCAGCTTAGGGTCAGGGGCTCGCGAGCAGTACTTC. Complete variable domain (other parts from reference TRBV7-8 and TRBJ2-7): GAGVSQSPRYKVAKRGQDVALRCDPISGHVSLFWYQQALGQGPEFLTYFQNEAQLDKSGLPSDRFFAERPEGSVSTLKIQRTQQEDSAVYLCASSLGSGAREQYFGPGTRLTVT.

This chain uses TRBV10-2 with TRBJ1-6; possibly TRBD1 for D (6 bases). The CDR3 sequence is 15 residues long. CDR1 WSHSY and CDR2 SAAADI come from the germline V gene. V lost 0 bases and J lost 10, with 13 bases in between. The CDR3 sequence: CASSESNRELSPLHF. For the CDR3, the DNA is TGCGCCAGCAGTGAGTCGAACAGGGAGCTATCACCCCTCCACTTT.

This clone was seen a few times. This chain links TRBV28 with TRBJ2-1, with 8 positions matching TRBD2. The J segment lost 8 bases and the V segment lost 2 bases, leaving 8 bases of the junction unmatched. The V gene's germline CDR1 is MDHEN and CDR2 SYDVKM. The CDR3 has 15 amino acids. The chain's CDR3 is CASSLDHSGADEQFF. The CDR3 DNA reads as TGTGCCAGCAGTTTAGATCATAGCGGGGCGGATGAGCAGTTCTTC.

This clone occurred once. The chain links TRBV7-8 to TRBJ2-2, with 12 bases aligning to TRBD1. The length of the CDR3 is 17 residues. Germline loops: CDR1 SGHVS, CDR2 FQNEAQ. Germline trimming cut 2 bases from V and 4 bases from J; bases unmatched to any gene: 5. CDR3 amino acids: CASSLPGQGAGTGELFF. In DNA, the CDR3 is TGTGCCAGCAGCTTACCGGGACAGGGGGCGGGCACCGGGGAGCTGTTTTTT.

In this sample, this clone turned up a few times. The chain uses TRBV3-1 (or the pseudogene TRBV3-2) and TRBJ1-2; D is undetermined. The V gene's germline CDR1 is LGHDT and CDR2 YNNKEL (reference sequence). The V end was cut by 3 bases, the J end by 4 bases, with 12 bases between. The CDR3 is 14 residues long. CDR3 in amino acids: CASSQREYLYGYTF. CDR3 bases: TGTGCCAGCAGCCAGCGGGAGTACCTCTATGGCTACACCTTC.

This CDR3 is CASRGPTGQGSEGATQYF. Written as DNA, the CDR3 is TGTGCCAGTCGAGGGCCAACGGGACAGGGGTCCGAGGGGGCGACCCAGTACTTC. This chain uses TRBV19 with TRBJ2-5; 10 bases are a match to TRBD1. Germline trimming cut 8 bases from V and 7 bases from J; bases unmatched to any gene: 22. Germline CDR1 is LNHDA and CDR2 is SQIVND (reference sequence). The CDR3 is 18 amino acids.

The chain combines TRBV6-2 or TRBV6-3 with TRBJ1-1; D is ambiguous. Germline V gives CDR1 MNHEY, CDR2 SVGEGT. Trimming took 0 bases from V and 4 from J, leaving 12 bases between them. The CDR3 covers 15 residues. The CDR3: CASSYSPGGITEAFF. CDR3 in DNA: TGTGCCAGCAGTTACTCTCCGGGAGGGATCACTGAAGCTTTCTTT.

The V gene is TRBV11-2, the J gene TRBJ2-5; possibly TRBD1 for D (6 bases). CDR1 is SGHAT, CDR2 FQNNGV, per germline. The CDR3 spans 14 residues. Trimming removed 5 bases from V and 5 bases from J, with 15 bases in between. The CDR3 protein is CASSPGAFKETQYF. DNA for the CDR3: TGTGCCAGCAGCCCAGGGGCTTTTAAGGAGACCCAGTACTTC.

The CDR3 protein is CAWSVRQDYGYTF. CDR3 sequence (DNA): TGTGCCTGGAGTGTACGGCAGGATTATGGCTACACCTTC. The chain recombines TRBV30 with TRBJ1-2; D is uncertain. The germline gives CDR1 GTSNPN, CDR2 SVGIG (reference sequence). The CDR3 is 13 amino acids. V lost 0 bases to trimming and J lost 5 bases, with 10 bases between them.

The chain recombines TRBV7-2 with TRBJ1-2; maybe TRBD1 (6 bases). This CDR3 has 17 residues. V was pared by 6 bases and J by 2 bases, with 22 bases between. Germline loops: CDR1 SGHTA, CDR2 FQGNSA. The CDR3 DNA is TGTGCCAGCAGTCAGGGGTCTTCCCTTACAGGGAACTATGGCTACACCTTC. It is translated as CASSQGSSLTGNYGYTF.

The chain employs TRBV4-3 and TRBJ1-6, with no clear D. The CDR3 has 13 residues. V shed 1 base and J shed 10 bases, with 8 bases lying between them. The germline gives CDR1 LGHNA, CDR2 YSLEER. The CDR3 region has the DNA TGCGCCAGCAGCCAAGCAGAGGAGTCACCCCTCCACTTT. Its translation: CASSQAEESPLHF.

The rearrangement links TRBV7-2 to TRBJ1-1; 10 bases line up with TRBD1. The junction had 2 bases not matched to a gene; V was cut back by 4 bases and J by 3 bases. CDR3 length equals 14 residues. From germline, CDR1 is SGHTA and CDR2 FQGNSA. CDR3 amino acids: CASSSTGGYTEAFF. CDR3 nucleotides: TGTGCCAGCAGCTCGACAGGGGGCTACACTGAAGCTTTCTTT.

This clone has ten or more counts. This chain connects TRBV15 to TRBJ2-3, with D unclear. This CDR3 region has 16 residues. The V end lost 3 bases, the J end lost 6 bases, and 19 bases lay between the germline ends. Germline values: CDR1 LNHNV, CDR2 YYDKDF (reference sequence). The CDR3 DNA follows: TGTGCCACCAGCAGTGGTCTCTTGGAGCCGCGGGATACGCAGTATTTT. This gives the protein CATSSGLLEPRDTQYF. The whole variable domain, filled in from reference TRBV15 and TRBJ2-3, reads DAMVIQNPRYQVTQFGKPVTLSCSQTLNHNVMYWYQQKSSQAPKLLFHYYDKDFNNEADTPDNFQSRRPNTSFCFLDIRSPGLGDTAMYLCATSSGLLEPRDTQYFGPGTRLTVL.

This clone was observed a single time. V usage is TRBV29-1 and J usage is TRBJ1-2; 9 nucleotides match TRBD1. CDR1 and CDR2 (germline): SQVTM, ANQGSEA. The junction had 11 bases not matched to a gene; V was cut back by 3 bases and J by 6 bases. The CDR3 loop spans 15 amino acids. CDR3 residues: CSVDLGDREGNGYTF. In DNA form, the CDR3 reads TGCAGCGTTGATCTCGGGGACAGGGAAGGAAATGGCTACACCTTC.

The CDR3 sequence: CASSLDSVGPQHF. Here the CDR3 DNA reads TGTGCCAGCAGCTTAGACTCGGTTGGGCCCCAGCATTTT. The chain recombines TRBV7-2 with TRBJ1-5; D not certain. The CDR3 extends over 13 amino acids. The ends were cut back, 1 base at V and 9 bases at J, with 10 bases in the middle. CDR1 is SGHTA and CDR2 is FQGNSA in the germline V gene.

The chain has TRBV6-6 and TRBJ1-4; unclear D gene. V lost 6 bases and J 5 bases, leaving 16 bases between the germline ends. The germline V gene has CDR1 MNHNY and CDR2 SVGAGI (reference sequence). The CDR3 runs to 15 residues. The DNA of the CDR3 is TGTGCCAGCAGGCAAGGGCAGGCGGGGAATGAAAAACTGTTTTTT. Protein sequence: CASRQGQAGNEKLFF.

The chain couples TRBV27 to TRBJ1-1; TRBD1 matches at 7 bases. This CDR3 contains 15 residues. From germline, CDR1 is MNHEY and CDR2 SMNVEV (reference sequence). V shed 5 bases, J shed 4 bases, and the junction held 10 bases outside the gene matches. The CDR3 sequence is CASSRLRQGITEAFF. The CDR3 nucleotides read TGTGCCAGCAGTCGGCTAAGACAGGGAATCACTGAAGCTTTCTTT.

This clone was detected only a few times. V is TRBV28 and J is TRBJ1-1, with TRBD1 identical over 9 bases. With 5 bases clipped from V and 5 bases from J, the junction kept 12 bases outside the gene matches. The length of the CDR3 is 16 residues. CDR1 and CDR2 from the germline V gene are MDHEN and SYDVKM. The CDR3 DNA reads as TGTGCCAGCAGTCAAATCCCCGGGACAGGGAGTACTGAAGCTTTCTTT. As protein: CASSQIPGTGSTEAFF.

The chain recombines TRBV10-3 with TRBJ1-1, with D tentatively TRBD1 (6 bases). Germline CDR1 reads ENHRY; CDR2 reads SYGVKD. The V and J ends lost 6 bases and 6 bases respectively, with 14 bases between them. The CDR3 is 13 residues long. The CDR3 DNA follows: TGTGCCATCAGAAGAGGGGGTGAGGCTGAAGCTTTCTTT. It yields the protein CAIRRGGEAEAFF.

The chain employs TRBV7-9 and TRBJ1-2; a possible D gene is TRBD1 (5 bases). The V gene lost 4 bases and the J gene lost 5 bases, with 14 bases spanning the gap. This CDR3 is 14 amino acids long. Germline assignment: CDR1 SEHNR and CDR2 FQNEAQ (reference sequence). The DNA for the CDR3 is TGTGCCAGCAGCTCTACAGGAATCCCTTATGGCTACACCTTC. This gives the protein CASSSTGIPYGYTF. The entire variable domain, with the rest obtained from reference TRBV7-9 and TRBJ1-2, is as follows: DTGVSQNPRHKITKRGQNVTFRCDPISEHNRLYWYRQTLGQGPEFLTYFQNEAQLEKSRLLSDRFSAERPKGSFSTLEIQRTEQGDSAMYLCASSSTGIPYGYTFGSGTRLTVV.

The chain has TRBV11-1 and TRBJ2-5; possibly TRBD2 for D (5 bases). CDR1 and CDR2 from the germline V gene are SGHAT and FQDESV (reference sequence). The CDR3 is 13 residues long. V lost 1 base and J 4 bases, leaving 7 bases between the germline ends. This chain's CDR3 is CASSLGERETQYF. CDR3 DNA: TGTGCCAGCAGCTTAGGGGAGAGAGAGACCCAGTACTTC. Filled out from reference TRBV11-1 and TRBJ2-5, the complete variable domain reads EAEVAQSPRYKITEKSQAVAFWCDPISGHATLYWYRQILGQGPELLVQFQDESVVDDSQLPKDRFSAERLKGVDSTLKIQPAELGDSAMYLCASSLGERETQYFGPGTRLLVL.